This entry lists 14 T cell receptor beta chains sequenced from one sample in a study of spatial heterogeneity in lung cancer. Time point defined: sample taken at primary tumor resection. TCRdb re-derived calls from the 5' RACE reads in MiXCR, one entry per CDR3 protein. The data show about 35,000 distinct CDR3 sequences, around 3.3% seen once. Sequenced material: normal lung tissue next to the tumor, taken at surgery. The receptors stem from a male donor with early-stage non-small cell lung cancer.

The table lists this clonotype with many counts. The rearrangement joins TRBV20-1 to TRBJ2-3; 9 nucleotides agree with TRBD2. The CDR3 extends over 14 amino acids. Per germline, CDR1 DFQATT and CDR2 SNEGSKA (reference sequence). Trimming removed 6 bases from V and 4 bases from J; junction bases left unmatched: 8. The CDR3, as DNA: TGCAGTGCGCCCCGCGGGGGGGGACCAGATACGCAGTATTTT. Translated: CSAPRGGGPDTQYF.

Ten or more counts support this clonotype. The rearrangement uses TRBV29-1 and TRBJ2-2; D is ambiguous. V lost 5 bases, J lost 4 bases, and 11 bases lay in between. The germline gives CDR1 SQVTM, CDR2 ANQGSEA. The CDR3 contains 13 residues. CDR3 coding DNA: TGCAGCGTTTGGCAGGAAGTCACCGGGGAGCTGTTTTTT. Translated: CSVWQEVTGELFF.

This clonotype was counted at least ten times. The chain links TRBV24-1 to TRBJ2-2; TRBD2 aligns across 14 bases. The germline CDR1 and CDR2 sequences are KGHDR and SFDVKD. J gave up 7 bases and V 3 bases, and 6 bases lay outside the gene matches. CDR3 size: 17 residues. CDR3 DNA: TGTGCCACCAGTGATCGTTGGACTAGCGGGGGGATCGGGGAGCTGTTTTTT. Protein product: CATSDRWTSGGIGELFF.

This clonotype has a count of ten or more. This chain uses TRBV7-9 with TRBJ1-5, with 8 bases fitting TRBD1. This CDR3 spans 14 amino acids. From germline, CDR1 is SEHNR and CDR2 FQNEAQ (reference sequence). The trim removed 5 bases at V and 6 bases at J, leaving 6 bases unmatched. The CDR3 nucleotides read TGTGCCAGCAGCCCAGGGGGCTCGGGTCAGCCCCAGCATTTT. This translates into CASSPGGSGQPQHF.

A remark on this clonotype: A single base separates this from a much larger clone, so it may be a read error. The rearrangement uses TRBV25-1 and TRBJ2-2; no firm D call. The CDR3 length is 14 residues. V was shortened by 2 bases and J by 4 bases, with 8 bases between the two germline ends. Per the germline V gene, CDR1 is MGHDK and CDR2 is SYGVNS. CDR3 loop: CASSEIVGTGELFF. The CDR3 DNA reads as TGTGCCAGCAGTGAAATCGTGGGCACCGGGGAGCTGTTTTTT.

This clonotype was seen at least ten times. The chain carries TRBV20-1 and TRBJ2-7; TRBD2 matches 10 bases. Germline CDR1 DFQATT, CDR2 SNEGSKA (reference sequence). CDR3 size: 15 residues. Trimming at V came to 0 bases and at J to 1 base, leaving 3 bases not matched to a gene. This CDR3 is CSARDGLAVSYEQYF. DNA for the CDR3: TGCAGTGCTAGAGATGGACTAGCGGTGTCCTACGAGCAGTACTTC.

The table lists this clonotype with many counts. The chain is built from TRBV18 and TRBJ1-5; D perhaps matches TRBD1 (6 bases). The V gene's germline CDR1 is KGHSH and CDR2 LQKENI. The CDR3 contains 16 residues. V lost 5 bases, J lost 2 bases, and 16 bases lay in between. The CDR3 sequence: CASSNRDMGGNQPQHF. CDR3 sequence (DNA): TGTGCCAGCTCAAACCGGGACATGGGGGGCAATCAGCCCCAGCATTTT.

This clonotype was counted ten times or more. The chain combines TRBV20-1 with TRBJ2-3, with 8 bases that match TRBD2. Germline lookup yields CDR1 DFQATT and CDR2 SNEGSKA (reference sequence). The CDR3 consists of 15 residues. J lost 0 bases, V lost 3 bases, and 5 bases had no gene match. In DNA, the CDR3 is TGCAGTGCTAGGGCGACTAGCGATAGCACAGATACGCAGTATTTT. This encodes CSARATSDSTDTQYF.

The sample holds many counts of this clonotype. The chain employs TRBV10-3 and TRBJ1-6; possibly TRBD1 for D (6 bases). V was pared by 4 bases and J by 0 bases, with 13 bases between. This CDR3 is built from 17 residues. CDR1 ENHRY and CDR2 SYGVKD come from the germline V gene. The DNA of the CDR3 is TGTGCCATCAGTGGCGGACAGTCGAGCTCCTATAATTCACCCCTCCACTTT. Translated: CAISGGQSSSYNSPLHF.

There are many counts of this clonotype. The chain employs TRBV6-2 or TRBV6-3 and TRBJ1-1, with D perhaps matching TRBD1 (5 bases). The CDR3 is made up of 14 amino acids. With 8 bases removed from V and 8 bases from J, the gap between germline ends came to 21 bases. Germline V gives CDR1 MNHEY, CDR2 SVGEGT. The CDR3 nucleotides are TGTGCCAGCCGTTTCAGCTTCAATTGGGGGGAAGCTTTCTTT. Protein sequence: CASRFSFNWGEAFF.

The chain recombines TRBV11-2 with TRBJ2-1; 8 nucleotides match TRBD2. Per germline, CDR1 SGHAT and CDR2 FQNNGV. The CDR3 has 16 amino acids. V shed 1 base and J 4 bases; nucleotides not matched to a gene: 6. The CDR3, as DNA: TGTGCCAGCAGCTTAGTCGCGGGAGGTTTTTACAATGAGCAGTTCTTC. Encoded protein: CASSLVAGGFYNEQFF.

The table lists this clonotype with many counts. The CDR3 protein is CASSLRGPEAFF. Written as DNA, the CDR3 is TGTGCCAGCAGCTTAAGGGGACCTGAAGCTTTCTTT. The chain has TRBV7-9 and TRBJ1-1; D is perhaps TRBD1 (5 bases). The CDR3 sequence is 12 residues long. V lost 2 bases and J 6 bases, leaving 7 bases between the germline ends. CDR1 and CDR2 (germline): SEHNR, FQNEAQ (reference sequence).

This clonotype was counted ten times or more. J is TRBJ2-7 and V is TRBV9, with a weak D call TRBD1 (5 bases). The germline CDR1 and CDR2 sequences are SGDLS and YYNGEE. The CDR3 sequence is 14 residues long. V was clipped by 0 bases and J by 3 bases, with 10 bases between them. Here the CDR3 DNA reads TGTGCCAGCAGCGTAGTCGGCGACAGCTACGAGCAGTACTTC. It translates to CASSVVGDSYEQYF.

This clonotype was observed at least ten times. J is TRBJ1-1 and V is TRBV2, with 7 positions matching TRBD1. Germline CDR1 reads SNHLY; CDR2 reads FYNNEI. The CDR3 runs 14 residues. V was pared by 10 bases and J by 1 base, with 9 bases of the junction left unmatched. The CDR3 bases are TGTGCCACCAGAGGGGACAGAACGAACACTGAAGCTTTCTTT. Translation gives CATRGDRTNTEAFF.